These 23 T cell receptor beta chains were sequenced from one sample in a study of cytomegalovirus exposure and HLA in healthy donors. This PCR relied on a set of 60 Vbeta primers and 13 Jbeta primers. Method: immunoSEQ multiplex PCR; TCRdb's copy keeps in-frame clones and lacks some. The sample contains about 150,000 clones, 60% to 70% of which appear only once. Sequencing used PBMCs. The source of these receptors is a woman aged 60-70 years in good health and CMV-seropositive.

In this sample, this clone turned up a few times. The CDR3 reads CAWDRAGELFF. The CDR3 nucleotides read TGTGCCTGGGACAGGGCCGGGGAGCTGTTTTTT. The genes are TRBV30 and TRBJ2-2; 7 nucleotides agree with TRBD1. The CDR3 sequence is 11 residues long. Germline-derived CDR1 and CDR2 are GTSNPN and SVGIG (reference sequence). With V trimmed by 5 bases and J by 6 bases, 0 bases remained unmatched.

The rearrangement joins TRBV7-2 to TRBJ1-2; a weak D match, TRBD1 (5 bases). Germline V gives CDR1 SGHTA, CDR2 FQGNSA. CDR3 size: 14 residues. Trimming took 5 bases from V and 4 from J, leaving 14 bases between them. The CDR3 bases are TGTGCCAGCAGCCCGGACGGGGGGAGCTATGGCTACACCTTC. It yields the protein CASSPDGGSYGYTF. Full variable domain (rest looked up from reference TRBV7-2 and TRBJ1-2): GAGVSQSPSNKVTEKGKDVELRCDPISGHTALYWYRQSLGQGLEFLIYFQGNSAPDKSGLPSDRFSAERTGGSVSTLTIQRTQQEDSAVYLCASSPDGGSYGYTFGSGTRLTVV.

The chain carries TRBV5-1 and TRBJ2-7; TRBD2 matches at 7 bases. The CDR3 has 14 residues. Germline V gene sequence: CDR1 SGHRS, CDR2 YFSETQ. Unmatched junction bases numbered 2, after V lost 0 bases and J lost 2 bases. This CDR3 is CASSLAGTTYEQYF. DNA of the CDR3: TGCGCCAGCAGCTTGGCCGGGACTACCTACGAGCAGTACTTC. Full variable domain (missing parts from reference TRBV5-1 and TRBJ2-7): KAGVTQTPRYLIKTRGQQVTLSCSPISGHRSVSWYQQTPGQGLQFLFEYFSETQRNKGNFPGRFSGRQFSNSRSEMNVSTLELGDSALYLCASSLAGTTYEQYFGPGTRLTVT.

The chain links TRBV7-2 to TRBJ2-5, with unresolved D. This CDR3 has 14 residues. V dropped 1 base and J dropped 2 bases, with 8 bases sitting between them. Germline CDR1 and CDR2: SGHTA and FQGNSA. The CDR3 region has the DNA TGTGCCAGCAGCTTAGAACAAGTACAAGAGACCCAGTACTTC. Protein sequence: CASSLEQVQETQYF.

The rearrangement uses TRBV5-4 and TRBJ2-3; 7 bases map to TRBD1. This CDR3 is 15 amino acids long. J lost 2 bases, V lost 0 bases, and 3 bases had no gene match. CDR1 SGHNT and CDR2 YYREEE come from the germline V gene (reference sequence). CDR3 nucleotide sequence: TGTGCCAGCAGCTTGGGGACAGGTCCCACAGATACGCAGTATTTT. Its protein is CASSLGTGPTDTQYF.

In DNA, the CDR3 is TGTGCCAGCAGCCCGGATAGCGCCTTCTCCTACGAGCAGTACTTC. The encoded protein is CASSPDSAFSYEQYF. V gene TRBV7-2 combines with J gene TRBJ2-7; a possible D gene is TRBD2 (5 bases). Looked up from germline, CDR1 is SGHTA and CDR2 is FQGNSA. Trimming removed 5 bases from V and 0 bases from J, with 14 bases in between. This CDR3 spans 15 amino acids. The variable domain in full, with the rest retrieved from reference TRBV7-2 and TRBJ2-7, is GAGVSQSPSNKVTEKGKDVELRCDPISGHTALYWYRQSLGQGLEFLIYFQGNSAPDKSGLPSDRFSAERTGGSVSTLTIQRTQQEDSAVYLCASSPDSAFSYEQYFGPGTRLTVT.

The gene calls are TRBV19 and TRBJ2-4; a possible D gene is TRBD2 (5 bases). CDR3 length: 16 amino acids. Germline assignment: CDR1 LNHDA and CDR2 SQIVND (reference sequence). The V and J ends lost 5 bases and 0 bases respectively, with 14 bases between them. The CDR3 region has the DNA TGTGCCAGTAGTCTCCCGCGGGTACTAGCCAAAAACATTCAGTACTTC. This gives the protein CASSLPRVLAKNIQYF. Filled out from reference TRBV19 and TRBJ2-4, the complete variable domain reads DGGITQSPKYLFRKEGQNVTLSCEQNLNHDAMYWYRQDPGQGLRLIYYSQIVNDFQKGDIAEGYSVSREKKESFPLTVTSAQKNPTAFYLCASSLPRVLAKNIQYFGAGTRLSVL.

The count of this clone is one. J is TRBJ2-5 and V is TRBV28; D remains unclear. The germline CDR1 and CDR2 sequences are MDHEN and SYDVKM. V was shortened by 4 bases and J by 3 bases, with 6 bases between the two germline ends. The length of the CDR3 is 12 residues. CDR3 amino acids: CASSSSEETQYF. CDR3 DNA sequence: TGTGCCAGCAGTTCCAGTGAAGAGACCCAGTACTTC. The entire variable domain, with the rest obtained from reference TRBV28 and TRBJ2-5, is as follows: DVKVTQSSRYLVKRTGEKVFLECVQDMDHENMFWYRQDPGLGLRLIYFSYDVKMKEKGDIPEGYSVSREKKERFSLILESASTNQTSMYLCASSSSEETQYFGPGTRLLVL.

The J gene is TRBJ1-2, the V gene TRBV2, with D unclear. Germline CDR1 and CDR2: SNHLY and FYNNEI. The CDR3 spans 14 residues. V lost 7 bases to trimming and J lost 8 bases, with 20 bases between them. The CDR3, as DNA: TGTGCCAGCAAGAGCACAGCCTCCCTGCAAGGCTACACCTTC. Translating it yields CASKSTASLQGYTF.

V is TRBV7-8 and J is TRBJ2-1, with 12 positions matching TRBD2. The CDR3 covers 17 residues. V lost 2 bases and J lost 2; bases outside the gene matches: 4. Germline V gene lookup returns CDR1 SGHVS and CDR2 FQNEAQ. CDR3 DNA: TGTGCCAGCAGCTTAATGTCTAGCGGGAGGGCCTACAATGAGCAGTTCTTC. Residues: CASSLMSSGRAYNEQFF.

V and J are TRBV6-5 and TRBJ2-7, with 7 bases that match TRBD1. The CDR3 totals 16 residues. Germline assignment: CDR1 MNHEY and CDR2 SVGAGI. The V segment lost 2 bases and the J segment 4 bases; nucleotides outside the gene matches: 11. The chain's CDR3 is CASSYRGRQGIYEQYF. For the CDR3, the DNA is TGTGCCAGCAGTTACCGAGGTCGACAGGGAATATACGAGCAGTACTTC.

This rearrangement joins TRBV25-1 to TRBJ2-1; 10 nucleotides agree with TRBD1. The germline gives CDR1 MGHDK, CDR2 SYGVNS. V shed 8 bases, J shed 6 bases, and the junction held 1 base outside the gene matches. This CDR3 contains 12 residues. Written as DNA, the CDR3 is TGTGCCAGCGGGGACAGGGGCAATGAGCAGTTCTTC. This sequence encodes CASGDRGNEQFF.

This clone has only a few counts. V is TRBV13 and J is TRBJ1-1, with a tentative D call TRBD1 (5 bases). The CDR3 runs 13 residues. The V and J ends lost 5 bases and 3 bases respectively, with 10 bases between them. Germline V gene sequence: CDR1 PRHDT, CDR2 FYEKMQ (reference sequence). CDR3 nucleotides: TGTGCCAGCAGCGAAGTCAGGGACACTGAAGCTTTCTTT. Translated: CASSEVRDTEAFF.

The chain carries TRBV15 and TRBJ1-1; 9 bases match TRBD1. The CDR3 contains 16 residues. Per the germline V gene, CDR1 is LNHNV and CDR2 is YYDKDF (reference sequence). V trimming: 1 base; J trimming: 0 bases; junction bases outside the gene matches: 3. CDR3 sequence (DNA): TGTGCCACCAGCAGAGCCGGGACAGGGATGAACACTGAAGCTTTCTTT. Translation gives CATSRAGTGMNTEAFF.

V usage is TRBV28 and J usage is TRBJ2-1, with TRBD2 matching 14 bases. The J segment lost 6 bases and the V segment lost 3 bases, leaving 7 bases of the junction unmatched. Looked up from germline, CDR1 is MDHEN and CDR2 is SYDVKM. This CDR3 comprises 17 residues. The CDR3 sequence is CASSFPTSGRAGNEQFF. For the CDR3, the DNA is TGTGCCAGCAGTTTCCCGACTAGCGGGAGGGCCGGCAATGAGCAGTTCTTC.

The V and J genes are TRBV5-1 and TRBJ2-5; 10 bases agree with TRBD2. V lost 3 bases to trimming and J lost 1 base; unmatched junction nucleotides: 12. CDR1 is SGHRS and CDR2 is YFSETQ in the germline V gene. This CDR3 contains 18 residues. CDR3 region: CASSYGASGSIVQETQYF. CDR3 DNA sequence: TGCGCCAGCAGCTATGGGGCTAGCGGGAGTATTGTCCAAGAGACCCAGTACTTC.

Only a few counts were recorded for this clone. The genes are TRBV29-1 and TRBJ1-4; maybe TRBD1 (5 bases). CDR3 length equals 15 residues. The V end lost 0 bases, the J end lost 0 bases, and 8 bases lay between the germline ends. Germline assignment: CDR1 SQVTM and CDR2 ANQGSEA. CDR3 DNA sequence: TGCAGCGTTGAAGACCCACAGGCAACTAATGAAAAACTGTTTTTT. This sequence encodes CSVEDPQATNEKLFF.

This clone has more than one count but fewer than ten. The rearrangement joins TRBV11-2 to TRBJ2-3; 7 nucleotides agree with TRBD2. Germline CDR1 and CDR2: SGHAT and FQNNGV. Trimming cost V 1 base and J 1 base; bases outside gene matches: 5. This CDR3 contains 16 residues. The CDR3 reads CASSLGGLTRTDTQYF. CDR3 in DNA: TGTGCCAGCAGCTTAGGGGGACTAACTCGCACAGATACGCAGTATTTT. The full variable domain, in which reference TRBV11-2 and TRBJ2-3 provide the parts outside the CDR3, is EAGVAQSPRYKIIEKRQSVAFWCNPISGHATLYWYQQILGQGPKLLIQFQNNGVVDDSQLPKDRFSAERLKGVDSTLKIQPAKLEDSAVYLCASSLGGLTRTDTQYFGPGTRLTVL.

Here the CDR3 DNA reads TGTGCCAGCAGCGGGGGGGACCGGCAGTACTTC. The encoded protein is CASSGGDRQYF. V gene TRBV5-4 combines with J gene TRBJ2-5, with TRBD2 matching 7 bases. CDR1 SGHNT and CDR2 YYREEE come from the germline V gene (reference sequence). CDR3 size: 11 residues. The junction had 5 bases not matched to a gene; V was cut back by 4 bases and J by 11 bases.

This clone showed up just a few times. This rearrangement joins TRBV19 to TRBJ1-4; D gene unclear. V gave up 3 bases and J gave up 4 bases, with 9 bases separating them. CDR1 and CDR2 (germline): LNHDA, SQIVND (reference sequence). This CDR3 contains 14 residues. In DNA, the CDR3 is TGTGCCAGTAGTATTGAGAGATTTAATGAAAAACTGTTTTTT. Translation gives CASSIERFNEKLFF.

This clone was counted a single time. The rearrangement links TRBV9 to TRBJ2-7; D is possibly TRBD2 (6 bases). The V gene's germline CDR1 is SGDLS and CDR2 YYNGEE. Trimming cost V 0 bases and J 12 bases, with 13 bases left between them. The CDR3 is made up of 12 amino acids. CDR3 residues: CASSVDRRELYF. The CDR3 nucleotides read TGTGCCAGCAGCGTAGATCGTCGGGAGTTGTACTTC.

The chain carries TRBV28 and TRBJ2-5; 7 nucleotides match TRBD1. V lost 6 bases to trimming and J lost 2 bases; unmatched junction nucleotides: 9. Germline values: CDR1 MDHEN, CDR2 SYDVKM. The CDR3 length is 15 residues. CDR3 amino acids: CASSPIMGQQETQYF. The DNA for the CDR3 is TGTGCCAGCAGCCCTATAATGGGACAGCAAGAGACCCAGTACTTC.

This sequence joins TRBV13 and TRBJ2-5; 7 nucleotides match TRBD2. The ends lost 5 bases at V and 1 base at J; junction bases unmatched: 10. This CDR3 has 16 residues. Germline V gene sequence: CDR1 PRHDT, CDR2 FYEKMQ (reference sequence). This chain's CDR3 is CASSLRRGRAQETQYF. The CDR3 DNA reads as TGTGCCAGCAGCCTCCGGCGGGGGAGGGCCCAAGAGACCCAGTACTTC.